This T cell receptor beta chain was sequenced in a study of T cells in Graves' hyperthyroidism and ophthalmopathy. Ophthalmopathy patients all had a Clinical Activity Score of at least 3, a NOSPECS grade of at least 4 and disease under 3 months old. A patient was excluded if there was uncontrolled infection, other autoimmune disease, pregnancy or lactation. Diagnoses were established using clinical symptoms, serum thyroxine and TRAb, thyroid ultrasound and orbital computed tomography. General study findings and limits: Among clonotypes expanded in thyroid above 0.001, most were also found in blood.

This clonotype was detected many times. Its target is not known. Amplification of TCR beta CDR3 regions was performed using RNA transcripts as template. The HTBI primer set drove a first-round RT-PCR of the TCR CDR3. TCRdb processed the multiplex PCR reads anew with MiXCR; each CDR3 protein has one entry. Here the sample spans around 620,000 distinct CDR3 sequences, 12% to 15% being singletons. This sequence was found in a woman between 18 and 29 years old with Graves' ophthalmopathy. The sample consisted of blood.

The CDR3, as DNA: TGTGCCAGCAGTTTATCGGAGGGGGTCAGCGGGATGGGCGAGCAGTACTTC. Encoded protein: CASSLSEGVSGMGEQYF. This chain uses TRBV27 with TRBJ2-7, with a weak D call TRBD2 (7 bases). The CDR3 has 17 residues. Per germline, CDR1 MNHEY and CDR2 SMNVEV (reference sequence). The ends were cut back, 0 bases at V and 6 bases at J, with 21 bases in the middle.